The 28 T cell receptor beta chains below all came from one sample that was sequenced in a study of blood T cells in healthy people across ages. It was with a sample-barcoded 5' primer and a J-beta primer mix that a second PCR of about 7 to 12 cycles was run. TCRdb reprocessed the 5' RACE reads with MiXCR, giving one entry per CDR3 protein. The sample holds approximately 1,000,000 distinct CDR3 sequences, under 55% seen once. Sequenced: blood. These receptors originate from a woman in her fifties or sixties in good health.

With respect to this clonotype: An end of the junction does not agree with germline; a read error may underlie this. The chain uses TRBV7-9 and TRBJ2-7, with D tentatively TRBD1 (5 bases). The CDR3 sequence is 14 residues long. Germline loops: CDR1 SEHNR, CDR2 FQNEAQ (reference sequence). In nucleotides, the CDR3 is TGTGCCAGCAGCTTAGAGGGGAACCCCTACGAGCAGAACTTC. This encodes CASSLEGNPYEQNF.

This rearrangement joins TRBV7-2 to TRBJ2-3; D is undetermined. From germline, CDR1 is SGHTA and CDR2 FQGNSA. Trimming pared 6 bases from V and 6 bases from J, leaving 13 bases between. The CDR3 runs 13 residues. The CDR3 DNA is TGTGCCAGCAGTATTCTCACGTTGGATACGCAGTATTTT. As protein: CASSILTLDTQYF.

This clonotype was seen a single time. The chain couples TRBV24-1 to TRBJ2-1; 7 bases are a match to TRBD2. TRBJ2-7 explains the end of the DNA better; the J call may be wrong. Germline CDR1 and CDR2: KGHDR and SFDVKD. CDR3 length equals 14 residues. CDR3 amino acids: CATSPPGREDEQYF. CDR3 bases: TGTGCCACCAGTCCTCCGGGGAGGGAGGATGAGCAGTACTTC.

The chain couples TRBV4-2 to TRBJ2-3; 8 nucleotides agree with TRBD2. CDR1 and CDR2 (germline): LGHNA, YNFKEQ. The CDR3 is 16 residues long. V lost 4 bases and J lost 2; bases outside the gene matches: 8. In nucleotides, the CDR3 is TGTGCCAGCAGCCGGGTAGCGGGACTCCCCACAGATACGCAGTATTTT. Its protein product is CASSRVAGLPTDTQYF.

This clonotype occurred a few times. The chain employs TRBV5-1 and TRBJ2-7; D might be TRBD1 (5 bases). V was pared by 4 bases and J by 0 bases, with 11 bases between. This CDR3 region has 14 residues. CDR1 is SGHRS, CDR2 YFSETQ, per germline. The CDR3, as DNA: TGCGCCAGCAGCACCCAGACAGCCTCCTACGAGCAGTACTTC. Translating gives CASSTQTASYEQYF.

This clonotype showed up just once. The chain links TRBV6-1 to TRBJ2-1, with D possibly called TRBD1 or TRBD2 (5 bases each). Trimming took off 2 bases at V and 0 bases at J, with 11 bases between the two ends. Germline V gives CDR1 MNHNS, CDR2 SASEGT. The CDR3 loop spans 16 amino acids. The CDR3 DNA follows: TGTGCCAGCAGTGAATGGAGTGGGGGCTCCTACAATGAGCAGTTCTTC. Translated: CASSEWSGGSYNEQFF.

This clonotype has more than one count but fewer than ten. V is TRBV27 and J is TRBJ1-6, with TRBD1 matching 8 bases. Germline CDR1 and CDR2: MNHEY and SMNVEV (reference sequence). CDR3 length: 15 amino acids. With V trimmed by 2 bases and J by 8 bases, 5 bases remained unmatched. CDR3 protein: CASSLGQGPHSPLHF. CDR3 DNA: TGTGCCAGCAGTTTAGGACAGGGTCCTCATTCACCCCTCCACTTT.

This clonotype was seen a single time. The CDR3: CASSFVGGVGGAEQFF. The CDR3 DNA reads as TGTGCCAGCAGTTTCGTGGGGGGAGTCGGAGGGGCTGAGCAGTTCTTC. V usage is TRBV12-3 or TRBV12-4 and J usage is TRBJ2-1; TRBD2 is a possible D gene (6 bases). CDR3 length: 16 residues. Trimming took 3 bases from V and 9 from J, leaving 21 bases between them.

The table lists this clonotype with a few counts. An end of the junction differs from the germline gene, which may be a read error. The genes are TRBV4-1 and TRBJ2-7; D is possibly TRBD2 (6 bases). The length of the CDR3 is 15 residues. Per germline, CDR1 MGHRA and CDR2 YSYEKL. CDR3 nucleotide sequence: TGCGCCAGCGGCCAAGATGGTGTTAGCGGCTACGAGCAGTACTTC. Translation: CASGQDGVSGYEQYF.

This clonotype has only one observation. The chain has TRBV5-6 and TRBJ1-1; D is unresolved. CDR1 is SGHDT and CDR2 is YYEEEE in the germline V gene. V was pared by 0 bases and J by 0 bases, with 15 bases between. The CDR3 spans 17 residues. CDR3 residues: CASSLDWAGEVNTEAFF. The CDR3 bases are TGTGCCAGCAGCTTGGATTGGGCTGGGGAGGTGAACACTGAAGCTTTCTTT.

This clonotype was observed at least ten times. This rearrangement joins TRBV20-1 to TRBJ2-5; no firm D call. V gave up 4 bases and J gave up 2 bases, with 8 bases separating them. Germline CDR1 and CDR2: DFQATT and SNEGSKA (reference sequence). The CDR3 is made up of 12 amino acids. This chain's CDR3 is CSAIPPQETQYF. The DNA of the CDR3 is TGCAGTGCTATTCCCCCTCAAGAGACCCAGTACTTC.

The rearrangement uses TRBV12-3 or TRBV12-4 and TRBJ2-3, with 10 bases that match TRBD2. V dropped 1 base and J dropped 2; count of bases not matched to a gene: 9. This CDR3 contains 18 residues. This CDR3 is CASSLVGLAVTDTDTQYF. DNA of the CDR3: TGTGCCAGCAGTTTAGTTGGACTAGCGGTTACCGACACAGATACGCAGTATTTT.

The rearrangement links TRBV10-3 to TRBJ2-1; no clear D. Germline V gives CDR1 ENHRY, CDR2 SYGVKD. Trimming pared 2 bases from V and 6 bases from J, leaving 11 bases between. CDR3 length: 14 residues. CDR3 sequence reads: CAISEVAEVNEQFF. As DNA, the CDR3 is TGTGCCATCAGTGAGGTTGCGGAAGTCAATGAGCAGTTCTTC.

This clonotype was seen a handful of times. The rearrangement uses TRBV6-6 and TRBJ2-1; 11 nucleotides match TRBD1. This CDR3 has 16 amino acids. V lost 5 bases to trimming and J lost 8 bases; unmatched junction nucleotides: 11. Germline CDR1 and CDR2: MNHNY and SVGAGI (reference sequence). The CDR3 nucleotides read TGTGCCAGCAGTGATTGGTCTGGACAGGGGGCGGATGAGCAGTTCTTC. Residues: CASSDWSGQGADEQFF.

This clonotype came up a few times. V is TRBV6-5 and J is TRBJ2-5; 8 bases line up with TRBD1. The CDR3 runs 15 residues. The V gene's germline CDR1 is MNHEY and CDR2 SVGAGI. The V gene end was trimmed by 7 bases and the J gene end by 4 bases; junction bases not matched to a gene: 11. The CDR3 loop reads CASTPGDRTGETQYF. The CDR3 nucleotides are TGTGCCAGCACTCCAGGGGACAGGACGGGAGAGACCCAGTACTTC.

The chain recombines TRBV5-6 with TRBJ1-3; perhaps TRBD1 as D (5 bases). Germline CDR1 reads SGHDT; CDR2 reads YYEEEE. The V gene lost 4 bases and the J gene lost 5 bases, with 19 bases spanning the gap. The CDR3 has 16 amino acids. CDR3 loop: CASSRPGAGGRNTIYF. CDR3 nucleotides: TGTGCCAGCAGCCGACCTGGGGCCGGAGGGCGAAACACCATATATTTT.

This chain uses TRBV12-3 or TRBV12-4 with TRBJ1-1; D might be TRBD1 (6 bases). The V and J ends lost 5 bases and 8 bases respectively, with 18 bases between them. The CDR3 is 14 amino acids. The DNA of the CDR3 is TGTGCCAGCAGTCTATCCTTTGGGGGCTCGGAAGCTTTCTTT. Its protein is CASSLSFGGSEAFF.

V is TRBV28 and J is TRBJ2-7; D is perhaps TRBD1 (6 bases). V lost 1 base and J 1 base, leaving 11 bases between the germline ends. The CDR3 consists of 15 residues. CDR1 is MDHEN and CDR2 is SYDVKM in the germline V gene. The CDR3 reads CASSLFRGSSYEQYF. The CDR3 DNA sequence: TGTGCCAGCAGTTTATTTAGGGGGAGTTCCTACGAGCAGTACTTC.

This clonotype has only a few counts. The V gene is TRBV10-3, the J gene TRBJ1-4; D unresolved. CDR3 length: 14 residues. V lost 3 bases, J lost 6 bases, and 11 bases lay in between. Germline CDR1 ENHRY, CDR2 SYGVKD. The CDR3 region is CAISDGSLDEKLFF. CDR3 nucleotide sequence: TGTGCCATCAGTGACGGGTCCTTGGATGAAAAACTGTTTTTT.

The chain joins TRBV6-5 to TRBJ2-1; TRBD2 might be the D (5 bases). There are 16 residues in the CDR3. Germline lookup yields CDR1 MNHEY and CDR2 SVGAGI. With 2 bases removed from V and 0 bases from J, the gap between germline ends came to 11 bases. CDR3 region: CASSYGGGSSYNEQFF. The CDR3 nucleotides are TGTGCCAGCAGTTACGGAGGCGGCTCCTCCTACAATGAGCAGTTCTTC.

This clonotype has only a few counts. The chain links TRBV4-2 to TRBJ2-1; 9 bases align to TRBD2. Germline CDR1 reads LGHNA; CDR2 reads YNFKEQ. The CDR3 is made up of 15 amino acids. V dropped 0 bases and J dropped 10; count of bases not matched to a gene: 7. CDR3 residues: CASSQDGGRAGEQFF. CDR3 in DNA: TGTGCCAGCAGCCAAGACGGCGGGAGGGCCGGAGAGCAGTTCTTC.

V is TRBV5-5 and J is TRBJ2-3; D call uncertain. Per the germline V gene, CDR1 is SGHKS and CDR2 is YYEKEE (reference sequence). Trimming cost V 0 bases and J 5 bases, with 10 bases left between them. CDR3 length equals 14 residues. The CDR3, as DNA: TGTGCCAGCAGCTTGGGGCCGACAATAGATACGCAGTATTTT. Translation: CASSLGPTIDTQYF.

J is TRBJ2-4 and V is TRBV25-1, with 9 bases fitting TRBD1. The J call is uncertain, as TRBJ2-7 better fits the DNA end. CDR1 MGHDK and CDR2 SYGVNS come from the germline V gene. The CDR3 is 15 amino acids. The CDR3 here is CASSGGTGRAYEQYF. The CDR3 DNA sequence: TGTGCCAGCAGTGGAGGGACAGGGAGGGCCTACGAGCAGTACTTC.

The chain carries TRBV20-1 and TRBJ2-5; 10 positions agree with TRBD2. Germline V gene sequence: CDR1 DFQATT, CDR2 SNEGSKA (reference sequence). Trimming cost V 6 bases and J 11 bases; bases outside gene matches: 24. The CDR3 is made up of 17 amino acids. The CDR3 here is CSAEGLAGVSTYNEQYF. In DNA, the CDR3 is TGCAGTGCGGAGGGGCTAGCGGGAGTCTCGACCTACAATGAGCAGTACTTC.

This clonotype was counted ten times or more. The V and J genes are TRBV3-1 and TRBJ2-7; 9 bases map to TRBD1. The trim removed 3 bases at V and 4 bases at J, leaving 1 base unmatched. The CDR3 is 13 residues long. CDR1 is LGHDT, CDR2 YNNKEL, per germline (reference sequence). CDR3 in DNA: TGTGCCAGCAGCCAGGACAGGGGATACGAGCAGTACTTC. Translation gives CASSQDRGYEQYF.

The J gene is TRBJ2-1, the V gene TRBV20-1; TRBD2 matches 9 bases. This CDR3 is built from 15 residues. J was trimmed by 5 bases and V by 0 bases; bases with no gene match: 5. In germline, CDR1 is DFQATT, CDR2 SNEGSKA (reference sequence). The CDR3 DNA follows: TGCAGTGCTAGAGATAGCCAGCGGGGGGACAATGAGCAGTTCTTC. Translated: CSARDSQRGDNEQFF.

This clonotype occurred many times. CDR3: CASSLIAGEGYEQYF. CDR3 DNA: TGCGCCAGCAGCCTGATAGCGGGAGAAGGGTACGAGCAGTACTTC. The chain carries TRBV5-1 and TRBJ2-7, with TRBD2 identical over 9 bases. Germline assignment: CDR1 SGHRS and CDR2 YFSETQ. The trim removed 4 bases at V and 4 bases at J, leaving 9 bases unmatched. This CDR3 is built from 15 residues.

V and J are TRBV12-3 or TRBV12-4 and TRBJ2-4; D not resolved. The DNA end is a closer match to TRBJ2-7, so the J assignment may be wrong. The CDR3 loop spans 14 amino acids. In DNA form, the CDR3 reads TGTGCCAGCAGACGCCACCCCCTTACGGGCGAGCAGTACTTC. It specifies CASRRHPLTGEQYF.